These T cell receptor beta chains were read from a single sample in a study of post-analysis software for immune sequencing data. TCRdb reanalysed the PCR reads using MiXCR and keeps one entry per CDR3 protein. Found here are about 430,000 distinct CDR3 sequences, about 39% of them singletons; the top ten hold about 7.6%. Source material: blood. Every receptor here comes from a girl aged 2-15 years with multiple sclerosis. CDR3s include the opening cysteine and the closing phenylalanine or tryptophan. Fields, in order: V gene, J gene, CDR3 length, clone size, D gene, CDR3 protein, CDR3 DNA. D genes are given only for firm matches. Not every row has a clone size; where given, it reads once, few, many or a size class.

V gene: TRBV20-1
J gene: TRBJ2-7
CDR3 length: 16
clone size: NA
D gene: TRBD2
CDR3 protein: CSARDRLAGGPTKQYF
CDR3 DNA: TGCAGTGCTAGAGATCGACTAGCGGGGGGACCGACGAAGCAGTACTTC

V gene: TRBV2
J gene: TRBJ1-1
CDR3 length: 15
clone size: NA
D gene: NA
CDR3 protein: CASSWRQSMNTEAFF
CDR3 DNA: TGTGCCAGCAGTTGGCGCCAGAGTATGAACACTGAAGCTTTCTTT

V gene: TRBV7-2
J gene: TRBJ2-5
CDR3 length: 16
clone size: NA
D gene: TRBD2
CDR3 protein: CASRERTSGSQETQYF
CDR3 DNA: TGTGCCAGCAGAGAGAGGACTAGCGGTTCCCAAGAGACCCAGTACTTC

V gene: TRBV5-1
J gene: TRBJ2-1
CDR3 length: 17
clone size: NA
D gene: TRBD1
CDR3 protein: CASSYTQGDLLYNEQFF
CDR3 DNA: TGCGCCAGCAGTTATACCCAGGGGGACCTCCTCTACAATGAGCAGTTCTTC

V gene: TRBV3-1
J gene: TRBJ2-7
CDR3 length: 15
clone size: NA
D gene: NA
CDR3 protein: CASSQRRTPQYEQYF
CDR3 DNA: TGTGCCAGCAGCCAACGCCGGACTCCTCAGTACGAGCAGTACTTC

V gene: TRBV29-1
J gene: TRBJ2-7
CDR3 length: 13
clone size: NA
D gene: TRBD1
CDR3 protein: CSVGTVLYNEQYF
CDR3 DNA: TGCAGCGTCGGGACAGTCCTATACAATGAGCAGTACTTC

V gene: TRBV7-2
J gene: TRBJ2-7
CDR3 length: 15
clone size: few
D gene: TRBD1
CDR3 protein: CASSEDRRRTYEQYF
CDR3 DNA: TGTGCCAGCAGCGAGGACAGGCGCCGCACCTACGAGCAGTACTTC

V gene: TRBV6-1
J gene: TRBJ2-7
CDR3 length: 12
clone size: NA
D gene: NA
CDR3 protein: CASNWERGEQYF
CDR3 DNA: TGTGCCAGCAACTGGGAGCGAGGCGAGCAGTACTTC

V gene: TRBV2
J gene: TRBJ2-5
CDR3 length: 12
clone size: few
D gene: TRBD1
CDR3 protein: CASDRVQETQYF
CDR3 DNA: TGTGCCAGCGACAGGGTCCAAGAGACCCAGTACTTC

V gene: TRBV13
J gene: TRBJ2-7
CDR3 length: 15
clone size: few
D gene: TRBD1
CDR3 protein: CASSTRTGAPYEQYF
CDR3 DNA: TGTGCCAGCAGCACTCGGACAGGGGCCCCCTACGAGCAGTACTTC

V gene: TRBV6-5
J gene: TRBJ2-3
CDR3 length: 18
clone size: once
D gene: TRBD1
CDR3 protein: CASSYTRVRDRGADTQYF
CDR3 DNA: TGTGCCAGCAGTTACACCCGGGTCCGGGACAGGGGGGCAGATACGCAGTATTTT

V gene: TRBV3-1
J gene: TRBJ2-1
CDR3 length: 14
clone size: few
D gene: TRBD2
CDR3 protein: CASKRTSGYNEQFF
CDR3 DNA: TGTGCCAGCAAAAGGACTAGCGGTTACAATGAGCAGTTCTTC

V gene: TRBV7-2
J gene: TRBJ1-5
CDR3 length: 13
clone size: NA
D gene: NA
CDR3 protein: CASSLDSLRPQHF
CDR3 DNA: TGTGCCAGCAGCCTGGACAGCCTTCGGCCCCAGCATTTT

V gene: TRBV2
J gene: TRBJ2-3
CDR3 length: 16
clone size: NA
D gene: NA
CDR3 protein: CASSDSAGAKSDTQYF
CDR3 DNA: TGTGCCAGCAGTGATTCCGCAGGGGCCAAGTCAGATACGCAGTATTTT

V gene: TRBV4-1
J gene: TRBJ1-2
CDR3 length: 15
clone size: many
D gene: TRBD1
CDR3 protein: CASSQPGQANYGYTF
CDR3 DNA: TGCGCCAGCAGCCAACCGGGACAGGCGAACTATGGCTACACCTTC

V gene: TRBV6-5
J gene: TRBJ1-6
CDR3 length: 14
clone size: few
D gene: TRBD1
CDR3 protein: CASSGTGDNSPLHF
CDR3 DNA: TGTGCCAGCAGTGGGACAGGGGATAATTCACCCCTCCACTTT

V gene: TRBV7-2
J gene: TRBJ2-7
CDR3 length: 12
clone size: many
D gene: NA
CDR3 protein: CASSLGRYEQYF
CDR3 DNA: TGTGCCAGCAGCCTTGGACGCTACGAGCAGTACTTC

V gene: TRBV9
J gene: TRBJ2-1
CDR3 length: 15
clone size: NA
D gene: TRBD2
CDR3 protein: CASSKSGRAVNEQFF
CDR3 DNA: TGTGCCAGCAGCAAGAGCGGGAGGGCGGTCAATGAGCAGTTCTTC

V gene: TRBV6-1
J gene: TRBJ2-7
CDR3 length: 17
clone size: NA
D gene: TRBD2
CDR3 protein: CASKRLAGGLSSYEQYF
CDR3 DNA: TGTGCCAGCAAACGACTAGCGGGGGGCTTGAGCTCCTACGAGCAGTACTTC